The present entry profiles one T cell receptor (beta chain) with its context. A multiplex PCR was run with 60 Vbeta primers and 13 Jbeta primers. The repertoire was sequenced with immunoSEQ multiplex PCR; TCRdb's copy has only in-frame clones and lacks some. The sample carries some 120,000 clones, roughly 82% recorded once. The sample comes from a study of cytomegalovirus exposure and HLA in healthy donors. The length of the CDR3 is 13 residues. Trimming left V 2 bases short and J 9 bases short, with 11 bases between. The V gene's germline CDR1 is ENHRY and CDR2 SYGVKD. The sequenced material came from PBMCs. The gene calls are TRBV10-3 and TRBJ2-1; D is uncertain. The clonotype originates from a woman between 18 and 30 years old in good health and CMV-seropositive. The CDR3 DNA sequence: TGTGCCATCAGTGAGGGGCCAGTCCGTGAGCAGTTCTTC. This encodes CAISEGPVREQFF.